These 19 T cell receptor beta chains originate from one sample sequenced in a study of Graves' ophthalmopathy and Graves' hyperthyroidism. Amplification of the TCR beta CDR3 regions used RNA transcripts (as template). Second-round multiplex PCR followed a first-round RT-PCR using HTBI primers. TCRdb reprocessed the multiplex PCR reads via MiXCR and lists one record per CDR3 protein. Among roughly 1.1 million distinct CDR3 sequences, 35% to 45% were seen once, and the ten largest hold roughly 11%. Sample: peripheral blood or thyroid tissue (not recorded which). The receptor set was obtained from an adult man with Graves' hyperthyroidism.

In this sample, this clonotype turned up a few times. V gene TRBV10-3 combines with J gene TRBJ2-7; a weak D match, TRBD2 (5 bases). Germline CDR1 ENHRY, CDR2 SYGVKD. V was pared by 2 bases and J by 6 bases, with 20 bases between. CDR3 length: 16 residues. Written as DNA, the CDR3 is TGTGCCATCAGTGAGAATCCCCGGCCGGGGAGATCCGAGCAGTACTTC. It is translated as CAISENPRPGRSEQYF.

This clonotype came up many times. This chain uses TRBV29-1 with TRBJ1-2; no firm D call. Looked up from germline, CDR1 is SQVTM and CDR2 is ANQGSEA. The CDR3 totals 14 residues. V dropped 2 bases and J dropped 3 bases, with 13 bases sitting between them. The CDR3 region is CSVEFPQDHYGYTF. The CDR3 DNA reads TGCAGCGTTGAATTCCCCCAGGATCACTATGGCTACACCTTC.

The chain combines TRBV29-1 with TRBJ2-7, with D maybe TRBD2 (6 bases). With 7 bases removed from V and 1 base from J, the gap between germline ends came to 14 bases. Germline V gives CDR1 SQVTM, CDR2 ANQGSEA. This CDR3 region has 13 residues. CDR3 residues: CSALHSGSYEQYF. CDR3 nucleotides: TGCAGCGCGTTACATAGCGGATCCTACGAGCAGTACTTC.

This sequence joins TRBV28 and TRBJ2-7; a possible D gene is TRBD2 (5 bases). CDR3 length equals 11 residues. Germline V CDR1 and CDR2: MDHEN, SYDVKM. Trimming cost V 8 bases and J 5 bases, with 10 bases left between them. CDR3 amino acids: CASYGEHEQYF. The CDR3 DNA is TGTGCCAGCTATGGGGAGCACGAGCAGTACTTC.

This clonotype came up many times. The V call is TRBV7-9, the J call TRBJ2-5; tentative D call: TRBD1 (6 bases). Trimming stripped 5 bases from V and 0 bases from J, with 16 bases between. Germline lookup yields CDR1 SEHNR and CDR2 FQNEAQ (reference sequence). The CDR3 loop spans 16 amino acids. The CDR3 reads CASSPGVLGHQETQYF. Written as DNA, the CDR3 is TGTGCCAGCAGCCCAGGGGTGCTGGGTCACCAAGAGACCCAGTACTTC.

This chain links TRBV9 with TRBJ1-1; D gene unclear. The ends were cut back, 0 bases at V and 1 base at J, with 13 bases in the middle. The CDR3 runs 16 residues. Germline V gene lookup returns CDR1 SGDLS and CDR2 YYNGEE. The CDR3 sequence is CASSVGSGVGNTEAFF. The CDR3 DNA follows: TGTGCCAGCAGCGTAGGTAGCGGGGTCGGGAACACTGAAGCTTTCTTT.

This clonotype has just a few counts. This chain joins TRBV27 and TRBJ1-5; D is unresolved. The V and J ends lost 0 bases and 7 bases respectively, with 13 bases between them. Germline V gives CDR1 MNHEY, CDR2 SMNVEV (reference sequence). The CDR3 consists of 15 residues. The CDR3 nucleotides read TGTGCCAGCAGTTTATCTGATGGTCGACGGCAGCCCCAGCATTTT. It yields the protein CASSLSDGRRQPQHF.

This clonotype has ten or more counts. The chain combines TRBV11-2 with TRBJ2-5; D is unclear. This CDR3 contains 14 residues. Germline CDR1 is SGHAT and CDR2 is FQNNGV. Deletions cut 1 base from V and 1 base from J, with 7 bases between. The CDR3 bases are TGTGCCAGCAGCTTAGGGGCGACCCAAGAGACCCAGTACTTC. As protein: CASSLGATQETQYF.

CDR3 DNA sequence: TGTGCCAGCAGTCCGGGGGGGTTGGCCGATTATGAAGCTTTCTTT. Encoded protein: CASSPGGLADYEAFF. The gene calls are TRBV25-1 and TRBJ1-1; D may be TRBD1 (5 bases). The germline gives CDR1 MGHDK, CDR2 SYGVNS. CDR3 size: 15 residues. The V end lost 5 bases, the J end lost 7 bases, and 20 bases lay between the germline ends.

This clonotype was observed at least ten times. This chain links TRBV16 with TRBJ1-5; TRBD1 aligns across 9 bases. After removal of 3 bases from V and 4 bases from J, the junction contained 4 bases not matched to a gene. Germline V gives CDR1 KGHSY, CDR2 FQNENV. CDR3 length: 15 amino acids. The DNA for the CDR3 is TGTGCCAGCAGCCAGACGGGACAGGGAAATCAGCCCCAGCATTTT. It yields the protein CASSQTGQGNQPQHF.

About this clonotype itself: One base away lies a much larger clone, so this may be a sequencing read error. The rearrangement uses TRBV29-1 and TRBJ2-7, with D perhaps matching TRBD2 (6 bases). The germline gives CDR1 SQVTM, CDR2 ANQGSEA. The CDR3 is 12 residues long. The V and J ends lost 8 bases and 3 bases respectively, with 14 bases between them. Here the CDR3 DNA reads TGCAGCATCGTGGGGGGAGGCTACGAGCAGTACTTC. It specifies CSIVGGGYEQYF.

A few counts support this clonotype. This chain connects TRBV29-1 to TRBJ2-6, with D possibly TRBD1 on 6 matching bases. CDR1 is SQVTM, CDR2 ANQGSEA, per germline. Trimming stripped 7 bases from V and 2 bases from J, with 12 bases between. The CDR3 consists of 14 residues. The CDR3 coding sequence is TGCAGCGCCTGGGCAGGGGCTGGGGCCAACGTCCTGACTTTC. This sequence encodes CSAWAGAGANVLTF.

The table lists this clonotype with many counts. The V gene is TRBV11-2, the J gene TRBJ2-6; D is unresolved. This CDR3 is built from 17 residues. The germline V gene has CDR1 SGHAT and CDR2 FQNNGV. V lost 4 bases to trimming and J lost 0 bases, with 13 bases between them. CDR3 in DNA: TGTGCCAGCAGCTCACGCTCGTTAGGCTCTGGGGCCAACGTCCTGACTTTC. The encoded protein is CASSSRSLGSGANVLTF.

This clonotype was seen repeatedly, ten times or more. The chain uses TRBV12-3 or TRBV12-4 and TRBJ1-5, with D unresolved. This CDR3 spans 12 amino acids. Between the trimmed V and J ends, which lost 7 bases and 4 bases, there was a span of 8 bases. Here the CDR3 DNA reads TGTGCCAGCACCTGGGAGAATCAGCCCCAGCATTTT. Its translation is CASTWENQPQHF.

Of note for this clonotype: A much larger clone lies one base from this, so it may be a read error. The chain joins TRBV6-5 to TRBJ2-7, with 8 bases lining up with TRBD2. J lost 9 bases, V lost 6 bases, and 13 bases had no gene match. Germline CDR1 is MNHEY and CDR2 is SVGAGI. This CDR3 contains 14 residues. DNA of the CDR3: TGTGCCAGCAGGCCAGCACTAGCGGTTCCTGGGCAGTACTTC. The encoded protein is CASRPALAVPGQYF.

J is TRBJ2-3 and V is TRBV29-1; a possible D gene is TRBD2 (6 bases). V was shortened by 3 bases and J by 6 bases, with 22 bases between the two germline ends. The germline V gene has CDR1 SQVTM and CDR2 ANQGSEA. The CDR3 length is 16 residues. DNA for the CDR3: TGCAGCGTTGACGCGCGTATGTCTAGCGATGGGGATACGCAGTATTTT. Translating gives CSVDARMSSDGDTQYF.

This clonotype was picked up many times. The genes are TRBV6-5 and TRBJ1-5, with D hard to call. The CDR3 is 13 amino acids. Trimming pared 8 bases from V and 7 bases from J, leaving 15 bases between. From germline, CDR1 is MNHEY and CDR2 SVGAGI. In DNA, the CDR3 is TGTGCCAGCTACCTTGTCCCTGGGCAGCCCCAGCATTTT. Translating it yields CASYLVPGQPQHF.

With respect to this clonotype: This sequence may be a read error, since a much larger clone differs from it by one base. The chain combines TRBV12-3 or TRBV12-4 with TRBJ1-2, with unresolved D. CDR3 length: 14 residues. V gave up 4 bases and J gave up 3 bases, with 12 bases separating them. CDR3 DNA: TGTGCCAGCAGTTCCGGGGTTTCCGACTATGGCTACACCTTC. Translating it yields CASSSGVSDYGYTF.

The chain employs TRBV29-1 and TRBJ1-2; no definite D call. V was pared by 4 bases and J by 6 bases, with 12 bases between. This CDR3 contains 12 residues. Germline lookup yields CDR1 SQVTM and CDR2 ANQGSEA. The CDR3: CSVAVGEDGYTF. CDR3 nucleotides: TGCAGCGTTGCGGTGGGAGAGGATGGCTACACCTTC.